This T cell receptor beta chain was captured in a study of OX40 agonist ivuxolimab in advanced cancers. For context, the study as a whole: Ivuxolimab, which targeted the costimulatory receptor OX40 (CD134), was an agonistic, fully human IgG2 monoclonal antibody. Patients were allowed to have had prior anti-PD-1, anti-PD-L1 or anti-CTLA-4 therapy, and 40% of the dose-escalation patients had previously received checkpoint inhibitors. A male proportion of under 85% and a mean age of approximately 55 years, ranging from about 23 to 90, were recorded for the dose-escalation cohort. Of the approximately 54 dose-escalation patients, hepatocellular carcinoma was present in 19, melanoma in approximately 15, renal cell carcinoma in 9 and head and neck cancer in 9. The point of sequencing TCRbeta in the periphery was to test whether ivuxolimab changed TCR sequence diversity and drove clonal T-cell expansion. Intravenous ivuxolimab was administered to patients every 2 weeks at six dose levels: 0.01, 0.1, 0.3, 1.5, 3 and 10 mg/kg. The monotherapy dose-escalation portion (N of about 57 patients) of the phase I ivuxolimab trial is reported in the paper. Three dose-escalation patients achieved partial responses, one with hepatocellular carcinoma and two with cutaneous melanoma. Study-wide findings and limitations: The antigen specificity of the clonally expanded peripheral T cells was not determined. Low levels of normalized T-cell clonal expansion were also seen in some patients who did not respond. After ivuxolimab, more expanded clones were found on average in CD8+ T cells than in CD4+ T cells. Partial responders in the 0.1-3.0 mg/kg groups had among the lowest normalized peripheral clonal expansion, especially among CD8+ T cells. At doses of 0.1 to 3.0 mg/kg, clonal expansion of both CD4+ and CD8+ blood T cells was observed from baseline to week 6.

The trial excluded patients who had a history of autoimmune disease or were on systemic immunosuppression. In every dose cohort, peripheral blood was drawn for TCR sequencing at baseline, cycle 4 day 1, and cycle 7 day 1. The samples were taken from a phase I, first-in-human, multicenter, open-label dose-escalation trial of ivuxolimab. The trial enrolled adults with locally advanced or metastatic head and neck squamous cell, hepatocellular, melanoma or renal cell carcinoma. Before TCR sequencing, CD4+ and CD8+ T cells were separately sorted from peripheral blood. For sequencing of the TCRbeta CDR3 region, genomic DNA was extracted from the sorted cells. The immunoSEQ Assay was used for sequencing of TCRbeta CDR3 regions. The table was pulled from immuneACCESS by TCRdb, which kept in-frame rearrangements only. Such tables lose some clones; where checked, under half of the loss comes from unresolved V genes, and the rest has no known cause. The sample table shows more than 80,000 clones, and about 86% are seen once. The top ten constitute 1.5% to 2% of the sample.

Looking up the germline V gene (reference sequence) yields CDR1 SEHNR and CDR2 FQNEAQ. V gives up 5 bases and J gives up 2 bases, and the segment between their germline ends measures 18 bases. From the cysteine up to the phenylalanine, the CDR3 has a length of 16 residues. This entry keeps only the CDR3 DNA: 48 bases, framed from base 1. Concerning this clone itself: This receptor's antigen is unknown. Base qualities are missing; no much larger clone stands one base away.

This chain joins TRBV7-9 to TRBJ2-5; the D region possibly corresponds to TRBD1 (6 bases align). The sequence was obtained from an adult with an advanced solid tumor such as melanoma, head and neck, liver or kidney cancer. The sample was CD4+ or CD8+ T cells sorted from blood, taken in a trial of the OX40 agonist ivuxolimab. The bases read TGTGCCAGCAGCAAACCAGGGGTTATTGAGCAAGAGACCCAGTACTTC. This encodes CASSKPGVIEQETQYF.